What follows is one T cell receptor (beta chain) and its context. Its specificity is not known. These data come from a study of cytotoxic CD8 clonotypes in ibrutinib-treated CLL. Study outcomes and limitations: Investigators sampled sustained-remission and progressing patients at differing times.

V lost 2 bases and J 4 bases, leaving 8 bases between the germline ends. Germline CDR1 and CDR2: ENHRY and SYGVKD. The CDR3 sequence is 13 residues long. The method was immunoSEQ multiplex PCR; TCRdb's version includes in-frame clones alone and lacks a portion of them. The sample has fewer than 150,000 clones, under 90% seen once. The rearrangement uses TRBV10-3 and TRBJ1-2, with D perhaps matching TRBD1 (5 bases). The sequence was collected from a human donor with chronic lymphocytic leukemia. The material was PBMCs, obtained after 24 months of ibrutinib treatment. CDR3 coding DNA: TGTGCCATCAGTGAGCGTCAGGGCTATGGCTACACCTTC. Translating it yields CAISERQGYGYTF.